The entry below describes one T cell receptor beta chain. This entry belongs to a study of blood T cell repertoires in COVID-19. Study in general: The samples span acute and convalescent COVID-19 from the United States, Italy and Spain. In each case, the material was cDNA or gDNA derived from T cells, B-cell-depleted T cells, or PBMCs.

Per the authors' pipeline: Estimation of nucleated cell counts relied on the amplification of reference gene primers. Data came from immunoSEQ multiplex PCR; TCRdb stores just in-frame clones and leaves some out. Clone size and the V and J calls come from that table; the DNA yielded D and trimming. The sample shows about 42,000 clones, around three quarters of them seen only once. This receptor was taken from an elderly man with acute or convalescent COVID-19. Sequenced material: peripheral blood.

Here the CDR3 reads CASSVPRGEQYF. CDR3 coding DNA: TGTGCCAGCAGCGTCCCGCGGGGCGAGCAGTACTTC. This chain uses TRBV7-2 with TRBJ2-7; weak D call: TRBD2 (6 bases). The CDR3 is 12 residues long. V was shortened by 5 bases and J by 6 bases, with 11 bases between the two germline ends. CDR1 is SGHTA and CDR2 is FQGNSA in the germline V gene.